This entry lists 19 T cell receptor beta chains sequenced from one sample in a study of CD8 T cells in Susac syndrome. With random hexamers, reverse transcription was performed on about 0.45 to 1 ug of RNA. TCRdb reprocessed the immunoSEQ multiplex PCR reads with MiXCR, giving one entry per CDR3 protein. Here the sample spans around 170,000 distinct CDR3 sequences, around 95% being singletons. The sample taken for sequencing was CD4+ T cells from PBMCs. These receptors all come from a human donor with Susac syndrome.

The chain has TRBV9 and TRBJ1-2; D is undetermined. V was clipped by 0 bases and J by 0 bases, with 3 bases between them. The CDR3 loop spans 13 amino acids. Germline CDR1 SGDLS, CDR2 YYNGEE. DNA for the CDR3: TGTGCCAGCAGCGTAGGAGCTAACTATGGCTACACCTTC. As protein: CASSVGANYGYTF.

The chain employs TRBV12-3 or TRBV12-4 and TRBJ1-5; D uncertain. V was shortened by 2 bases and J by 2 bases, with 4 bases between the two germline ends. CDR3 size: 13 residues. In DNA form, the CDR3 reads TGTGCCAGCAGTTTAAGTCGCAATCAGCCCCAGCATTTT. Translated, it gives CASSLSRNQPQHF.

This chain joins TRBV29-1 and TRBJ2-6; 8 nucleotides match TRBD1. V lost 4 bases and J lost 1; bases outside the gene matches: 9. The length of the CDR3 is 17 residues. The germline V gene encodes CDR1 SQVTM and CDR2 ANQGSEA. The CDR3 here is CSVARAGGLSGANVLTF. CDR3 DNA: TGCAGCGTTGCCCGGGCAGGGGGCCTTTCTGGGGCCAACGTCCTGACTTTC.

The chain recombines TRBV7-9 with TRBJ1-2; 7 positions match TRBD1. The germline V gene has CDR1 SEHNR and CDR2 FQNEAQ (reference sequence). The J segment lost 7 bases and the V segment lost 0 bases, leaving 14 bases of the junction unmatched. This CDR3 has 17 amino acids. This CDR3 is CASSLAIRQGRFSGYTF. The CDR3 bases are TGTGCCAGCAGCTTAGCGATTCGACAGGGACGTTTTAGTGGCTACACCTTC. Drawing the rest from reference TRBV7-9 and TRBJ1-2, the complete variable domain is DTGVSQNPRHKITKRGQNVTFRCDPISEHNRLYWYRQTLGQGPEFLTYFQNEAQLEKSRLLSDRFSAERPKGSFSTLEIQRTEQGDSAMYLCASSLAIRQGRFSGYTFGSGTRLTVV.

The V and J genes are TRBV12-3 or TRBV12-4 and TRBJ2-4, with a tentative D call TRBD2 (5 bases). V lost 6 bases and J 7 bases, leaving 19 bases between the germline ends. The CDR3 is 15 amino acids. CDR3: CASRHPAAIANIQYF. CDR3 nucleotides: TGTGCCAGCAGACACCCAGCGGCAATAGCCAACATTCAGTACTTC.

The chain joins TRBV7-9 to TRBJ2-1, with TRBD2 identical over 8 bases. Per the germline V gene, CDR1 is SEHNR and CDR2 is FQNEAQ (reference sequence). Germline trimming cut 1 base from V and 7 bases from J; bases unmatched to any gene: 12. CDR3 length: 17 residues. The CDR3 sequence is CASSLVGPGLGYNEQFF. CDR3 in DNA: TGTGCCAGCAGCTTAGTGGGTCCGGGACTAGGATATAATGAGCAGTTCTTC.

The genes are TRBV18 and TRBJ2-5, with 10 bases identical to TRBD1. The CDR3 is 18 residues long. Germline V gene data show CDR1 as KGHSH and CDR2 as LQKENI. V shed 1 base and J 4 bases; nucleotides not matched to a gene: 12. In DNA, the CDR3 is TGTGCCAGCTCACCACTATCGACGACAGGGGGCTTGGGAGAGACCCAGTACTTC. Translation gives CASSPLSTTGGLGETQYF.

CDR3 residues: CASSWQGAGTEAFF. The DNA for the CDR3 is TGTGCCAGCAGTTGGCAGGGGGCGGGAACTGAAGCTTTCTTT. The chain recombines TRBV27 with TRBJ1-1; 8 bases are a match to TRBD1. Germline CDR1 reads MNHEY; CDR2 reads SMNVEV (reference sequence). Trimming cost V 4 bases and J 5 bases; bases outside gene matches: 6. The CDR3 sequence is 14 residues long.

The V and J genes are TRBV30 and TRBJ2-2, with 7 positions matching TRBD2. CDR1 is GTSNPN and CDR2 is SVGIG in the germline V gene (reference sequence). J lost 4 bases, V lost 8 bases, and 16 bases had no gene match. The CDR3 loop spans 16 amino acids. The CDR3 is CAGRPHAGVATGELFF. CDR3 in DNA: TGTGCCGGCCGCCCCCATGCGGGGGTGGCCACCGGGGAGCTGTTTTTT.

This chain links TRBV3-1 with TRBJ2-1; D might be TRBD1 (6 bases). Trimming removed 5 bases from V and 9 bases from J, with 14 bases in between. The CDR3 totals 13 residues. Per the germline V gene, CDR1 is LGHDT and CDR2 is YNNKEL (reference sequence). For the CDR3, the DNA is TGTGCCAGCAGCGTAGGGGTAGGGGGTGAGCAGTTCTTC. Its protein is CASSVGVGGEQFF.

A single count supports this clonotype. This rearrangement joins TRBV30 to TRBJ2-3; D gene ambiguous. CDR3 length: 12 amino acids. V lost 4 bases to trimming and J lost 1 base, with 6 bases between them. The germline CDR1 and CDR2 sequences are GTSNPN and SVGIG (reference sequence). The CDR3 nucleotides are TGTGCCTGGACGAGAGGCACAGATACGCAGTATTTT. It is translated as CAWTRGTDTQYF.

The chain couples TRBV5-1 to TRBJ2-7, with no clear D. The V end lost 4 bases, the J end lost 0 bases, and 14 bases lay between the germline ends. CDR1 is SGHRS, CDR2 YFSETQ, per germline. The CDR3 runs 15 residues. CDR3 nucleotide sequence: TGCGCCAGCAGCCCCCCGGTTTTGAGCTCCTACGAGCAGTACTTC. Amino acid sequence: CASSPPVLSSYEQYF.

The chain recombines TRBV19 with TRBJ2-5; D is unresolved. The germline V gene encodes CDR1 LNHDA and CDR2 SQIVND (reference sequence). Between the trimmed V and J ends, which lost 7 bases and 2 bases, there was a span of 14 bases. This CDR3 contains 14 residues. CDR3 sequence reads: CASNNAGPQETQYF. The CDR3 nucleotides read TGTGCCAGTAACAATGCCGGGCCACAAGAGACCCAGTACTTC.

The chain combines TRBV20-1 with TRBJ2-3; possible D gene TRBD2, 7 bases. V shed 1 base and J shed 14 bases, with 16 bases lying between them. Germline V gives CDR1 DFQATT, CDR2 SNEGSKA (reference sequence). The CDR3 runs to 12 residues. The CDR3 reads CSARVGSGGTYF. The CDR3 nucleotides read TGCAGTGCTAGAGTGGGGTCGGGGGGCACGTATTTT.

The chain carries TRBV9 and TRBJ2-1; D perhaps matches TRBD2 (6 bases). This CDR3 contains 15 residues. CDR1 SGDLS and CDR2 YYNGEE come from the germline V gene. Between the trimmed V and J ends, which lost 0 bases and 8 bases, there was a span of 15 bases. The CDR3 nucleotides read TGTGCCAGCAGCGTAGGGGCGGGGTTAGTACATGAGCAGTTCTTC. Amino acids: CASSVGAGLVHEQFF.

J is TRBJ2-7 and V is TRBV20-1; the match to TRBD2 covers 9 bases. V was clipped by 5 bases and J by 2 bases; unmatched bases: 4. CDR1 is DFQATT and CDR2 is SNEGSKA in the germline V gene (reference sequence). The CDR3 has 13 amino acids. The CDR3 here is CSAASGVAYEQYF. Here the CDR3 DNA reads TGCAGTGCTGCTAGCGGGGTAGCCTACGAGCAGTACTTC.

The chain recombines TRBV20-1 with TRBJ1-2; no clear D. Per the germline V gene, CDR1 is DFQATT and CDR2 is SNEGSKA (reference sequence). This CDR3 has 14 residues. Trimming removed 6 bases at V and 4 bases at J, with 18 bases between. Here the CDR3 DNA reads TGCAGTGCCCCCAGCGGGGAAGGGATCTATGGCTACACCTTC. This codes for CSAPSGEGIYGYTF.

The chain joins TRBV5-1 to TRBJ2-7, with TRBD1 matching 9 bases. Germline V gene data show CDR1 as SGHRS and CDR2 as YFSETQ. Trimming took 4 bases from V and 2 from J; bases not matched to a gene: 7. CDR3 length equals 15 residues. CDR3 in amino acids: CASSLLGTGTYEQYF. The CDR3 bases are TGCGCCAGCAGCCTTCTAGGGACAGGGACCTACGAGCAGTACTTC.

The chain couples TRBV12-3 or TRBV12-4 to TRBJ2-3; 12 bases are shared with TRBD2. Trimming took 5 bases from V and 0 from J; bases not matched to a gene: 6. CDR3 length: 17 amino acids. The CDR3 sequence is CASSPRTSGVSTDTQYF. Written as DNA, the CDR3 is TGTGCCAGCAGTCCCCGGACTAGCGGGGTGAGCACAGATACGCAGTATTTT.